These T cell receptor beta chains were read from a single sample in a study of shared T cell receptors in the human thymus. The protocol was immunoSEQ multiplex PCR, while the TCRdb copy is restricted to in-frame clones and leaves out a portion. Among fewer than 700,000 clones, roughly 90% were seen once, and the ten largest hold roughly 0.0097%. The same sample was also studied in work on human thymus T cells.

The source material was thymocytes. The source is a boy under three years old with a congenital heart defect. CDR3s leave out the opening cysteine and the closing phenylalanine or tryptophan. Clone size is not always given. Where it is, it says once, few, many or a class for expanded clones.

CDR3	size	V	length
ASDPSGRAGEQF	once	TRBV7-9	12
ASSVRTGELF	-	TRBV25-1	10
ASSPPTSGSGDTQY	-	TRBV14	14
ASSLLNRETYEQY	-	TRBV28	13
ARRAITPVGTEAF	-	TRBV2	13
ASSLALGDRGLGNYGYT	-	TRBV7-9	17
ASSLRTPGTPLNEKLF	-	TRBV27	16
ASSEGGTDSNQPQH	-	TRBV6-1	14
ASSPLWTSEDTGELF	-	TRBV7-2	15
ASSRSSGGVGEQY	-	TRBV4-3	13
ASSVENVGGKAF	few	TRBV9	12
ASSPSGRSSYEQY	-	TRBV7-9	13
ASSRPGTSNRG	-	TRBV28	11
ASSVRTGSSYEQY	few	TRBV10-2	13
ASRIGLAGAPGEQY	-	TRBV12-2	14
ATSRERRQLGNTIY	-	TRBV15	14
ASSERRLTPPYEQY	-	TRBV10-1	14
ASSVAYGADTQY	-	TRBV2	12
ASSQDPVPDTQY	-	TRBV4-1	12
ASSGDLPGQLPYSGANVLT	once	TRBV10-2	19
ASSPNLLQEDEQY	-	TRBV5-1	13
ASSQDSERETSYEQY	-	TRBV14	15
ASSLEQGSDTQY	once	TRBV7-2	12
ASSLGAGLADNEQF	-	TRBV5-1	14
ASTRTGLLF	-	TRBV6-1	9
ASSSRQTYSNQPQH	-	TRBV5-6	14
ASSQDSPRRLAKNIQY	-	TRBV4-2	16
ASTRASGSMGHEQY	-	TRBV2	14
ASSLATEGSGNTIY	-	TRBV11-2	14
ASSLRLAGIQETQY	-	TRBV5-6	14
ASRQTQTGAGTEAF	-	TRBV2	14
ASSPSDRDYEQY	once	TRBV5-1	12
ATPSGRQETQY	-	TRBV6-1	11
ASTLKWPNGYT	-	TRBV19	11
ASSSQGADTQY	-	TRBV18	11
ASSKEGGTGCTGELF	-	TRBV21-1	15
ATPRNIREGRGTGELF	-	TRBV10-2	16
ASSQADYYNEQF	-	TRBV4-1	12
ASSSDQPQH	-	TRBV12-1	9
ASSLALPLAGVRNEQY	-	TRBV7-6	16
ASSPRLAGAQETQY	-	TRBV27	14